Given below is one T cell receptor (beta chain) in context. This clone is assessed as medium-sized (0.01 to 0.1%). Its antigen is currently not known. No qualities accompany the bases; no much larger clone lies one base away. The data belong to a study of blood T cell repertoires in COVID-19 (TCRdb year 2020). In the study overall: Samples covering the acute and convalescent phases of COVID-19 were provided by collaborators in the United States, Italy and Spain. The prospective study material was composed of cDNA or gDNA derived from T cells, B-cell-depleted T cells, or PBMCs. Deeply sampled blood TCRbeta repertoires from subjects exposed to, actively infected with, or recovered from COVID-19 were included in the dataset. A freely available public database, intended as a resource for researchers studying the immune response to SARS-CoV-2, is where the repertoires were released. Samples came from the ongoing ImmuneRACE study (first 160 participants) plus 1,254 subjects from 6 global collaborators. Sample metadata almost always included a de-identified subject ID, COVID-19 status, age in years and sex. Where HLA class I and class II types were available, the types were taken from metadata supplied by the sample provider, not from assay-based typing. General study outcomes and caveats: The quantity of clinical and demographic metadata differed by source and by participant and was supplied without curation.

The CDR3 spans 14 residues, from the cysteine through the phenylalanine. Here the CDR3 DNA is all that survives: 42 bases in frame from base 1. Germline trimming: 6 bases from V, 3 bases from J; junction bases outside gene matches: 8. Taken from the germline V gene (reference sequence), the CDR1 and CDR2 loops are SGHKS and YYEKEE. Collaborating institutions collected whole blood in K2EDTA tubes following their own protocols. Collaborator samples were shipped for TCRbeta analysis as frozen whole blood, isolated PBMCs, or DNA extracted from either sample type. TCRbeta CDR3 regions were amplified from genomic DNA by means of the immunoSEQ Assay, a bias-controlled multiplex PCR. As for how the authors treated the data: Nucleated cell counts per sample were estimated from amplification of reference gene primers within the assay. To quantify the absolute abundance of each unique TCRbeta CDR3 rearrangement, sequence reads were collapsed and filtered. For each sample, productive Simpson clonality was calculated as the square root of Simpson's diversity index across productive rearrangements. The table comes from immuneACCESS by way of TCRdb, which keeps in-frame sequences with V and J called. Part of the clones is missing from these tables; in studies checked, under half for an unresolved V gene and the rest for unknown reasons. The V and J calls and the clone size are those of that table, but D and trimming were determined from the DNA. The sample table shows more than 85,000 clones, and about 80% are seen once. The ten largest clones take up 8% to 13% of the sample.

The clonotype originates from a man aged 65 to 85 with acute or convalescent COVID-19. The rearrangement combines TRBV5-5 with TRBJ2-5, and TRBD1 aligns with 7 junction nucleotides. Sequencing was performed on peripheral blood. The sequence in DNA is TGTGCCAGCACCTTATCGACAGGGAAAGAGACCCAGTACTTC. Its amino acids are CASTLSTGKETQYF. The reference TRBV5-5 and TRBJ2-5 proteins fill in what lies around the CDR3, so the full variable domain reads DAGVTQSPTHLIKTRGQQVTLRCSPISGHKSVSWYQQVLGQGPQFIFQYYEKEERGRGNFPDRFSARQFPNYSSELNVNALLLGDSALYLCASTLSTGKETQYFGPGTRLLVL.